These 29 T cell receptor beta chains were all obtained from the same sample, sequenced in a study of shared clonotypes between healthy human individuals. TCRdb's table, derived via immunoSEQ multiplex PCR, lists solely in-frame clones and lacks some. The sample holds about 1.5 million clones, around 95% seen once. Material for sequencing was naive CD4+ T cells sorted from blood. Subset described: CD45RA+ positively selected. The receptors come from a man aged 25-45 years in good health.

The V gene is TRBV30, the J gene TRBJ1-6; TRBD1 agrees at 8 bases. CDR1 GTSNPN and CDR2 SVGIG come from the germline V gene (reference sequence). V lost 2 bases to trimming and J lost 5 bases; unmatched junction nucleotides: 11. The CDR3 totals 17 residues. The CDR3 reads CAWSKPGQGPDNSPLHF. As DNA, the CDR3 is TGTGCCTGGAGTAAACCTGGACAGGGCCCAGATAATTCACCCCTCCACTTT.

The genes are TRBV7-3 and TRBJ2-2; TRBD1 matches at 7 bases. J was trimmed by 5 bases and V by 6 bases; bases with no gene match: 9. The CDR3 covers 15 residues. Germline CDR1 is SGHTA and CDR2 is FQGTGA. The CDR3 region has the DNA TGTGCCAGCAGTAGAAAGACAGGGTTTACCGGGGAGCTGTTTTTT. It encodes CASSRKTGFTGELFF. Looking up the rest from reference TRBV7-3 and TRBJ2-2 gives the full variable domain: GAGVSQTPSNKVTEKGKYVELRCDPISGHTALYWYRQSLGQGPEFLIYFQGTGAADDSGLPNDRFFAVRPEGSVSTLKIQRTERGDSAVYLCASSRKTGFTGELFFGEGSRLTVL.

This clone turned up a few times. The identical CDR3 is also encoded by other nucleotide sequences in the sample. The genes are TRBV5-4 and TRBJ2-2; weak D call: TRBD2 (5 bases). V lost 1 base, J lost 0 bases, and 7 bases lay in between. This CDR3 contains 15 residues. CDR1 is SGHNT, CDR2 YYREEE, per germline (reference sequence). The CDR3 coding sequence is TGTGCCAGCAGCTTGTCCGGGGCGAACACCGGGGAGCTGTTTTTT. Residues: CASSLSGANTGELFF.

The chain couples TRBV11-2 to TRBJ2-2, with TRBD1 matching 8 bases. The trim removed 6 bases at V and 0 bases at J, leaving 6 bases unmatched. CDR3 length equals 16 residues. CDR1 SGHAT and CDR2 FQNNGV come from the germline V gene. In DNA, the CDR3 is TGTGCCAGCAGGGACTGGACAGGGACGAACACCGGGGAGCTGTTTTTT. It translates to CASRDWTGTNTGELFF.

CDR3 bases: TGTGCCAGCAGCTTAGTAAGGGGGTCCGGAAACACCATATATTTT. Encoded protein: CASSLVRGSGNTIYF. The chain is built from TRBV7-2 and TRBJ1-3, with D perhaps TRBD1 (6 bases). Trimming pared 1 base from V and 4 bases from J, leaving 11 bases between. The CDR3 is made up of 15 amino acids. Germline V lookup: CDR1 SGHTA, CDR2 FQGNSA.

This chain joins TRBV6-6 and TRBJ2-7; 11 bases match TRBD1. After removal of 2 bases from V and 4 bases from J, the junction contained 1 base not matched to a gene. Germline values: CDR1 MNHNY, CDR2 SVGAGI (reference sequence). The CDR3 is 14 residues long. DNA of the CDR3: TGTGCCAGCAGTTACGGGACAGGGGGTTACGAGCAGTACTTC. This codes for CASSYGTGGYEQYF.

The rearrangement joins TRBV12-5 to TRBJ2-2; D ambiguous. Trimming left V 1 base short and J 5 bases short, with 5 bases between. This CDR3 contains 13 residues. Per germline, CDR1 LGHNT and CDR2 FRNRAP. The CDR3 loop is CASGLGVTGELFF. Here the CDR3 DNA reads TGTGCTAGTGGTTTGGGGGTAACCGGGGAGCTGTTTTTT.

The chain joins TRBV6-1 to TRBJ1-1; D is perhaps TRBD1 (6 bases). The germline CDR1 and CDR2 sequences are MNHNS and SASEGT. The CDR3 spans 14 residues. The V and J ends lost 7 bases and 4 bases respectively, with 16 bases between them. CDR3 protein: CASTSRGGFTEAFF. For the CDR3, the DNA is TGTGCCAGCACCTCGAGAGGGGGATTCACTGAAGCTTTCTTT.

The rearrangement uses TRBV19 and TRBJ2-2, with a weak D call TRBD2 (6 bases). V was shortened by 6 bases and J by 3 bases, with 11 bases between the two germline ends. The CDR3 spans 14 residues. The germline V gene has CDR1 LNHDA and CDR2 SQIVND (reference sequence). In DNA form, the CDR3 reads TGTGCCAGTAGAGCTAGCGCCCACACCGGGGAGCTGTTTTTT. Translated, it gives CASRASAHTGELFF.

The chain combines TRBV11-2 with TRBJ2-1, with a tentative D call TRBD2 (6 bases). V was clipped by 4 bases and J by 1 base, with 11 bases between them. The CDR3 has 15 amino acids. Germline V gene lookup returns CDR1 SGHAT and CDR2 FQNNGV. CDR3 bases: TGTGCCAGCAGCTACGCGACTAGGTCCTACAATGAGCAGTTCTTC. Translated, it gives CASSYATRSYNEQFF. Using reference TRBV11-2 and TRBJ2-1 for the parts outside the CDR3, the full variable domain is EAGVAQSPRYKIIEKRQSVAFWCNPISGHATLYWYQQILGQGPKLLIQFQNNGVVDDSQLPKDRFSAERLKGVDSTLKIQPAKLEDSAVYLCASSYATRSYNEQFFGPGTRLTVL.

This chain connects TRBV7-9 to TRBJ2-7; weak D call: TRBD2 (5 bases). Trimming took off 5 bases at V and 2 bases at J, with 16 bases between the two ends. In germline, CDR1 is SEHNR, CDR2 FQNEAQ (reference sequence). The CDR3 is 15 residues long. The CDR3: CASSRRTANTYEQYF. The DNA for the CDR3 is TGTGCCAGCAGCCGAAGGACTGCTAATACCTACGAGCAGTACTTC. Full variable domain (outside the CDR3, taken from reference TRBV7-9 and TRBJ2-7): DTGVSQNPRHKITKRGQNVTFRCDPISEHNRLYWYRQTLGQGPEFLTYFQNEAQLEKSRLLSDRFSAERPKGSFSTLEIQRTEQGDSAMYLCASSRRTANTYEQYFGPGTRLTVT.

The chain employs TRBV7-3 and TRBJ1-1; D might be TRBD1 (5 bases). The ends were cut back, 1 base at V and 1 base at J, with 10 bases in the middle. In germline, CDR1 is SGHTA, CDR2 FQGTGA. There are 15 residues in the CDR3. Here the CDR3 reads CASSLSQGGNTEAFF. CDR3 DNA sequence: TGTGCCAGCAGCTTAAGCCAGGGAGGGAACACTGAAGCTTTCTTT. Combining the CDR3 with reference TRBV7-3 and TRBJ1-1 gives the whole variable domain GAGVSQTPSNKVTEKGKYVELRCDPISGHTALYWYRQSLGQGPEFLIYFQGTGAADDSGLPNDRFFAVRPEGSVSTLKIQRTERGDSAVYLCASSLSQGGNTEAFFGQGTRLTVV.

The V gene is TRBV29-1, the J gene TRBJ2-7, with 9 bases identical to TRBD1. This CDR3 comprises 14 residues. Per germline, CDR1 SQVTM and CDR2 ANQGSEA. After removal of 6 bases from V and 5 bases from J, the junction contained 11 bases not matched to a gene. The CDR3 region is CSVAGTGISHEQYF. The CDR3 DNA sequence: TGCAGCGTCGCCGGGACAGGGATTTCCCACGAGCAGTACTTC.

Of note for this clone: At one of its ends the junction is not consistent with the germline gene, which may arise from a read error. The same CDR3 arises from other DNA sequences in this sample as well. The V and J genes are TRBV28 and TRBJ1-1; D uncertain. CDR3 size: 12 residues. Per germline, CDR1 MDHEN and CDR2 SYDVKM. In DNA, the CDR3 is TGTGCCAGTAGTTTGAGGGACACTGAAGCTTTCTTT. It codes for CASSLRDTEAFF.

The chain joins TRBV5-1 to TRBJ1-1; D remains unclear. CDR1 is SGHRS, CDR2 YFSETQ, per germline. CDR3 length: 16 amino acids. The V and J ends lost 3 bases and 1 base respectively, with 16 bases between them. CDR3 amino acids: CASSSAFRGTNTEAFF. For the CDR3, the DNA is TGCGCCAGCAGCTCCGCCTTTCGGGGTACGAACACTGAAGCTTTCTTT.

Details on this clone: The sample holds other DNA sequences that translate to the same CDR3. This chain connects TRBV28 to TRBJ1-3, with D uncertain. V was pared by 2 bases and J by 4 bases, with 0 bases between. In germline, CDR1 is MDHEN, CDR2 SYDVKM. The CDR3 has 11 amino acids. In DNA, the CDR3 is TGTGCCAGCAGTTTAGGAAACACCATATATTTT. As protein: CASSLGNTIYF.

The rearrangement uses TRBV5-4 and TRBJ1-1, with D uncertain. Germline CDR1 and CDR2: SGHNT and YYREEE (reference sequence). This CDR3 comprises 15 residues. Deletions cut 0 bases from V and 1 base from J, with 10 bases between. The CDR3 loop is CASSLGGQQNTEAFF. For the CDR3, the DNA is TGTGCCAGCAGCTTGGGAGGCCAGCAGAACACTGAAGCTTTCTTT. The complete variable domain, with remaining parts taken from reference TRBV5-4 and TRBJ1-1, reads ETGVTQSPTHLIKTRGQQVTLRCSSQSGHNTVSWYQQALGQGPQFIFQYYREEENGRGNFPPRFSGLQFPNYSSELNVNALELDDSALYLCASSLGGQQNTEAFFGQGTRLTVV.

V usage is TRBV27 and J usage is TRBJ2-7; D remains unclear. V gave up 6 bases and J gave up 3 bases, with 6 bases separating them. The CDR3 is 11 amino acids. Germline CDR1 MNHEY, CDR2 SMNVEV (reference sequence). The CDR3 bases are TGTGCCAGCAGGGATTACTACGAGCAGTACTTC. It specifies CASRDYYEQYF.

About this clone: Different DNA sequences within this sample yield the same CDR3. The chain uses TRBV11-2 and TRBJ2-7; D is uncertain. CDR1 is SGHAT and CDR2 is FQNNGV in the germline V gene. The length of the CDR3 is 12 residues. V was pared by 3 bases and J by 4 bases, with 7 bases between. CDR3 DNA: TGTGCCAGCAGCTTCTCACCTTACGAGCAGTACTTC. It specifies CASSFSPYEQYF.

In this sample, this clone turned up once. The chain links TRBV2 to TRBJ1-5; TRBD1 is a possible D gene (6 bases). Germline V gene sequence: CDR1 SNHLY, CDR2 FYNNEI. Deletions cut 5 bases from V and 0 bases from J, with 11 bases between. The CDR3 runs 15 residues. CDR3 nucleotide sequence: TGTGCCAGCAGTTTGGACAGAAATAGCAATCAGCCCCAGCATTTT. Protein: CASSLDRNSNQPQHF.

This clone was recorded once. V is TRBV4-2 and J is TRBJ2-3, with 10 nucleotides matching TRBD2. The CDR3 has 19 amino acids. The J segment lost 3 bases and the V segment lost 4 bases, leaving 16 bases of the junction unmatched. Germline loops: CDR1 LGHNA, CDR2 YNFKEQ. CDR3 amino acids: CASSRASTGLTSGTDTQYF. In DNA form, the CDR3 reads TGTGCCAGCAGCCGGGCTTCTACGGGTCTGACTAGCGGGACAGATACGCAGTATTTT.

This sequence joins TRBV9 and TRBJ1-1; D might be TRBD1 (6 bases). The V and J ends lost 4 bases and 2 bases respectively, with 15 bases between them. Per the germline V gene, CDR1 is SGDLS and CDR2 is YYNGEE. The CDR3 is 15 residues long. The DNA of the CDR3 is TGTGCCAGCAGCCCCCCCCAGGGGATTAACACTGAAGCTTTCTTT. It encodes CASSPPQGINTEAFF.

This clone was detected once. The chain uses TRBV30 and TRBJ1-1, with 8 bases fitting TRBD1. CDR1 is GTSNPN and CDR2 is SVGIG in the germline V gene (reference sequence). There are 13 residues in the CDR3. The V segment lost 7 bases and the J segment 1 base; nucleotides outside the gene matches: 5. The CDR3: CAYKTGANTEAFF. CDR3 bases: TGTGCCTACAAGACAGGGGCGAACACTGAAGCTTTCTTT.

V usage is TRBV29-1 and J usage is TRBJ2-5, with 11 bases identical to TRBD2. The germline V gene has CDR1 SQVTM and CDR2 ANQGSEA. This CDR3 has 20 amino acids. Unmatched junction bases numbered 17, after V lost 1 base and J lost 1 base. CDR3 region: CSVEAPPGASSGRLQETQYF. The DNA of the CDR3 is TGCAGCGTTGAAGCTCCTCCAGGGGCGTCTAGCGGGAGGCTCCAAGAGACCCAGTACTTC. Filled out from reference TRBV29-1 and TRBJ2-5, the complete variable domain reads SAVISQKPSRDICQRGTSLTIQCQVDSQVTMMFWYRQQPGQSLTLIATANQGSEATYESGFVIDKFPISRPNLTFSTLTVSNMSPEDSSIYLCSVEAPPGASSGRLQETQYFGPGTRLLVL.

The chain joins TRBV7-9 to TRBJ2-1, with 8 positions matching TRBD2. CDR1 is SEHNR, CDR2 FQNEAQ, per germline (reference sequence). This CDR3 has 17 residues. J was trimmed by 2 bases and V by 5 bases; bases with no gene match: 11. In DNA form, the CDR3 reads TGTGCCAGCAGCCTCCTCACTAAAGCGGGAGCCTACAATGAGCAGTTCTTC. Translated: CASSLLTKAGAYNEQFF.

A single count supports this clone. This sequence joins TRBV7-6 and TRBJ2-3, with 8 bases matching TRBD2. Germline CDR1 is SGHVS and CDR2 is FNYEAQ. The CDR3 has 19 residues. The J segment lost 0 bases and the V segment lost 1 base, leaving 12 bases of the junction unmatched. This CDR3 reads CASSLESKREYVSTDTQYF. Written as DNA, the CDR3 is TGTGCCAGCAGCTTAGAATCCAAGCGGGAGTACGTTAGCACAGATACGCAGTATTTT.

The rearrangement links TRBV6-6 to TRBJ2-1, with 7 bases lining up with TRBD2. V was pared by 8 bases and J by 7 bases, with 14 bases of the junction left unmatched. The CDR3 totals 15 residues. The germline V gene encodes CDR1 MNHNY and CDR2 SVGAGI (reference sequence). The CDR3 DNA sequence: TGTGCCAGCGGAGCCGGGCGGGAGTGGGGAAATGAGCAGTTCTTC. It specifies CASGAGREWGNEQFF.

V usage is TRBV28 and J usage is TRBJ2-7, with TRBD2 as a possible D gene (5 bases). Between the trimmed V and J ends, which lost 7 bases and 0 bases, there was a span of 13 bases. Germline V gene data show CDR1 as MDHEN and CDR2 as SYDVKM. The CDR3 totals 14 residues. CDR3 sequence reads: CASTQLVTSYEQYF. The DNA for the CDR3 is TGTGCCAGCACCCAACTAGTAACCTCCTACGAGCAGTACTTC.

V usage is TRBV10-3 and J usage is TRBJ1-2, with TRBD1 matching 11 bases. The J segment lost 4 bases and the V segment lost 8 bases, leaving 6 bases of the junction unmatched. This CDR3 is built from 14 residues. Germline values: CDR1 ENHRY, CDR2 SYGVKD. The CDR3 DNA sequence: TGTGCCATCCTAGGGACAGGGGGAGTCTATGGCTACACCTTC. Amino acid sequence: CAILGTGGVYGYTF.